This TCR beta chain was captured by sequencing in a study of siplizumab effects on memory and regulatory T cells. Study results and limitations: About 75-97% of proliferating CD4+ or CD8+ clones had no assignable naive or memory phenotype. For siplizumab cultures, the suppressive function of their proliferating Tregs was not confirmed. Fewer alloreactive sequences mapped to unstimulated CD4+ memory cells under siplizumab.

Worth noting for this clone: The antigen remains undetermined.

Per sample, some 90,000 TCR templates were assayed. Produced via immunoSEQ multiplex PCR; TCRdb's table is partial and in-frame only. Among more than 95,000 clones listed, over 90% were seen once. The V gene end was trimmed by 5 bases and the J gene end by 6 bases; junction bases not matched to a gene: 11. This CDR3 contains 16 residues. Germline lookup yields CDR1 SGHAT and CDR2 FQNNGV. Sample: Tregs sorted from blood. The chain links TRBV11-2 to TRBJ2-3; 10 bases align to TRBD1. This sequence originates from a human donor in good health. CDR3 sequence: CASSAPGTGERDTQYF. In DNA, the CDR3 is TGTGCCAGCAGCGCCCCCGGGACAGGGGAACGTGATACGCAGTATTTT.